This is a list of T cell receptor beta chains from one sample in a study of blood T cells in healthy people across ages. TCRdb used MiXCR to reprocess the 5' RACE reads, holding one entry per CDR3 protein. The table has 600,000 or so distinct CDR3 sequences, 25% to 30% seen once. Sequences were obtained from blood. These receptors were collected from a woman older than 75 in good health. Each CDR3 is given with its conserved first and last residue. Fields, in order: V gene, D gene, clone size, J gene, CDR3 protein, CDR3 DNA. A D gene is named only where the DNA matches it firmly. Only some rows state a clone size, as once, few, many or a class for expanded clones.

v_call: TRBV18; d_call: -; clone_size: -; j_call: TRBJ1-6; cdr3_aa: CASSPREGSRGSPLHF; cdr3_nt: TGTGCCAGCTCACCACGGGAAGGGTCTCGGGGTTCACCCCTCCACTTT
v_call: TRBV9; d_call: -; clone_size: -; j_call: TRBJ2-7; cdr3_aa: CASSVGGGAGSYNEQYF; cdr3_nt: TGTGCCAGCAGCGTAGGTGGGGGGGCAGGGTCCTACAATGAGCAGTACTTC
v_call: TRBV5-1; d_call: -; clone_size: -; j_call: TRBJ2-7; cdr3_aa: CASSPPDRRDTYEQYF; cdr3_nt: TGCGCCAGCAGCCCCCCCGACAGGAGGGATACCTACGAGCAGTACTTC
v_call: TRBV6-1; d_call: -; clone_size: many; j_call: TRBJ1-2; cdr3_aa: CASSEVSYGVPTF; cdr3_nt: TGTGCCAGCAGTGAAGTCTCCTATGGCGTACCCACCTTC
v_call: TRBV6-1; d_call: TRBD1; clone_size: many; j_call: TRBJ2-5; cdr3_aa: CASSETGTALQETQYF; cdr3_nt: TGTGCCAGCAGTGAAACAGGGACAGCTCTCCAAGAGACCCAGTACTTC
v_call: TRBV20-1; d_call: TRBD1; clone_size: -; j_call: TRBJ2-7; cdr3_aa: CSAADRGNEQYF; cdr3_nt: TGCAGTGCTGCGGACAGGGGCAATGAGCAGTACTTC
v_call: TRBV7-3; d_call: TRBD1; clone_size: many; j_call: TRBJ2-1; cdr3_aa: CASSPTGVWGQGGNEQFF; cdr3_nt: TGTGCCAGCAGCCCAACAGGAGTATGGGGACAGGGCGGCAATGAGCAGTTCTTC
v_call: TRBV12-3/TRBV12-4; d_call: TRBD2; clone_size: many; j_call: TRBJ2-1; cdr3_aa: CASILGGGGYNEQFF; cdr3_nt: TGTGCCAGCATCCTTGGGGGGGGGGGCTACAATGAGCAGTTCTTC
v_call: TRBV5-1; d_call: -; clone_size: -; j_call: TRBJ1-6; cdr3_aa: CASSLGSRDYNSPLHF; cdr3_nt: TGCGCCAGCAGCTTGGGGTCCCGGGATTATAATTCACCCCTCCACTTT
v_call: TRBV5-1; d_call: -; clone_size: -; j_call: TRBJ2-3; cdr3_aa: CASSYQYGPDTQYF; cdr3_nt: TGCGCCAGCAGCTACCAGTACGGCCCGGATACGCAGTATTTT
v_call: TRBV4-1; d_call: -; clone_size: few; j_call: TRBJ1-2; cdr3_aa: CASSRDPTGNYGYTF; cdr3_nt: TGCGCCAGCAGCCGAGATCCAACCGGGAACTATGGCTACACCTTC
v_call: TRBV4-3; d_call: TRBD2; clone_size: many; j_call: TRBJ2-1; cdr3_aa: CASSLTSGRHNEQFF; cdr3_nt: TGCGCCAGCAGCCTTACTAGCGGGAGACACAATGAGCAGTTCTTC
v_call: TRBV20-1; d_call: -; clone_size: many; j_call: TRBJ2-1; cdr3_aa: CSARTAGKSEQFF; cdr3_nt: TGCAGTGCTAGGACGGCAGGGAAGAGTGAGCAGTTCTTC
v_call: TRBV14; d_call: -; clone_size: many; j_call: TRBJ2-3; cdr3_aa: CASSQARGTDTQYF; cdr3_nt: TGTGCCAGCAGCCAAGCCAGGGGAACAGATACGCAGTATTTT
v_call: TRBV12-3/TRBV12-4; d_call: TRBD1; clone_size: -; j_call: TRBJ2-7; cdr3_aa: CASTGDRSWIEQYF; cdr3_nt: TGTGCCAGCACCGGGGACAGGTCTTGGATCGAGCAGTACTTC
v_call: TRBV7-6; d_call: -; clone_size: many; j_call: TRBJ2-1; cdr3_aa: CASSLSTGSNNEQFF; cdr3_nt: TGTGCCAGCAGCTTAAGTACAGGAAGCAACAATGAGCAGTTCTTC
v_call: TRBV20-1; d_call: -; clone_size: -; j_call: TRBJ1-6; cdr3_aa: CSASTGYPAYSPLHF; cdr3_nt: TGCAGTGCTAGTACAGGGTATCCCGCGTATTCACCCCTCCACTTT
v_call: TRBV5-1; d_call: TRBD1; clone_size: -; j_call: TRBJ2-1; cdr3_aa: CASRPTGTGAYNEQFF; cdr3_nt: TGCGCCAGCAGGCCGACAGGGACAGGGGCCTACAATGAGCAGTTCTTC